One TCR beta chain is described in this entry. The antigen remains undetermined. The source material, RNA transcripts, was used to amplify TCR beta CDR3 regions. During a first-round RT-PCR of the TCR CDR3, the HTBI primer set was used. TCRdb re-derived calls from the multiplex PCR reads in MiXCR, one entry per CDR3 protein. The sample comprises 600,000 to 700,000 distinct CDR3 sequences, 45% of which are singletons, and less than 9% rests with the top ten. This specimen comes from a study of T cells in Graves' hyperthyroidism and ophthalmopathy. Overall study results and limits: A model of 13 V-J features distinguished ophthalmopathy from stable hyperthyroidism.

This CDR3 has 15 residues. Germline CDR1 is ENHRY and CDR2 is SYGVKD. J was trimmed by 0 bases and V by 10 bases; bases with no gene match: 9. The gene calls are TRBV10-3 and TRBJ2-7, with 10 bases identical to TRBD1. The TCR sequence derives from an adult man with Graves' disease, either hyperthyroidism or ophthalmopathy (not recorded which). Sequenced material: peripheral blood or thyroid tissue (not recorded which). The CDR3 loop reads CASRAGQGISYEQYF. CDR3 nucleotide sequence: TGTGCCAGCAGGGCGGGACAGGGGATCTCCTACGAGCAGTACTTC.